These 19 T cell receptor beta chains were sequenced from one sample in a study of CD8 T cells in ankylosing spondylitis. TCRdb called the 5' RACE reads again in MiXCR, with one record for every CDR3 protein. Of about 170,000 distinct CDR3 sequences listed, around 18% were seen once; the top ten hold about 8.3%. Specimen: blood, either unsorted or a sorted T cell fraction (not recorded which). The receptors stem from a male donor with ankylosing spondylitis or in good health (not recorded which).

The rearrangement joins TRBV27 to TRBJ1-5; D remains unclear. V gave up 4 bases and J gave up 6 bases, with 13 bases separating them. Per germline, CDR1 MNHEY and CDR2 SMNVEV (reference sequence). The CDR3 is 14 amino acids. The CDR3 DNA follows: TGTGCCAGCAGTTATACCCTGAGTCGTCAGCCCCAGCATTTT. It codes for CASSYTLSRQPQHF.

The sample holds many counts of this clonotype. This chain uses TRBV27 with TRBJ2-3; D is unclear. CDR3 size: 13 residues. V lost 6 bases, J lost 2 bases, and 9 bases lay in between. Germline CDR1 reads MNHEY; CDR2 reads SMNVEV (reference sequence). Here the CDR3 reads CASSPTHTDTQYF. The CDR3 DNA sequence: TGTGCCAGCAGCCCTACCCACACAGATACGCAGTATTTT.

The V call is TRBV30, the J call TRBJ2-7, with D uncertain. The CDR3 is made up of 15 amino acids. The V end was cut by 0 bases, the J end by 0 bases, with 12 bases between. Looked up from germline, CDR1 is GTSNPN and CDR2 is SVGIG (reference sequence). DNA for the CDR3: TGTGCCTGGAGTGTTTATGGGGTTATCTCCTACGAGCAGTACTTC. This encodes CAWSVYGVISYEQYF.

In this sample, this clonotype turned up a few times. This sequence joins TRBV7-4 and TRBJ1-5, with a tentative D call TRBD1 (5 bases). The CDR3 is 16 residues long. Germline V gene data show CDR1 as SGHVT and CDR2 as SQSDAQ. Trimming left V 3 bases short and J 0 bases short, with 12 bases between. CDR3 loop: CASSFSGRDSNQPQHF. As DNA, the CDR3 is TGTGCCAGCAGCTTTTCAGGGAGAGATAGCAATCAGCCCCAGCATTTT.

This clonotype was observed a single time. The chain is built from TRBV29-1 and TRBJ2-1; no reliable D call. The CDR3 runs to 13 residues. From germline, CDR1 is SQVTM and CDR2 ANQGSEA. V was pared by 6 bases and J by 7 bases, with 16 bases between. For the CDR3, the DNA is TGCAGCGTCCGTTCGTCCCTTCTGAATGAGCAGTTCTTC. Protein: CSVRSSLLNEQFF.

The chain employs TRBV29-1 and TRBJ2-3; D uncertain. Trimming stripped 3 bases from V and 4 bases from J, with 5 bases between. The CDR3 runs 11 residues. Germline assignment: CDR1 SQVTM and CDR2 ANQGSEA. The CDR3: CSVDRADTQYF. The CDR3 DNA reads TGCAGCGTTGACCGGGCAGATACGCAGTATTTT.

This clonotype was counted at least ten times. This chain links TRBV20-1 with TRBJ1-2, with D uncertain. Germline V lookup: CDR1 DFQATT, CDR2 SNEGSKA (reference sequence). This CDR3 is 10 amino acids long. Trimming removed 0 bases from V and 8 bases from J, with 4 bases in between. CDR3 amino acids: CSARESGYTF. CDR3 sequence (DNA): TGCAGTGCTAGAGAAAGCGGCTACACCTTC.

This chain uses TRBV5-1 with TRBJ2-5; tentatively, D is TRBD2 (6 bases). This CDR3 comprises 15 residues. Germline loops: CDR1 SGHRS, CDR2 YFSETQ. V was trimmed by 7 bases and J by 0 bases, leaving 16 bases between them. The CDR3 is CASELQAGDQETQYF. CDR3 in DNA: TGCGCCAGCGAGTTGCAAGCGGGCGACCAAGAGACCCAGTACTTC.

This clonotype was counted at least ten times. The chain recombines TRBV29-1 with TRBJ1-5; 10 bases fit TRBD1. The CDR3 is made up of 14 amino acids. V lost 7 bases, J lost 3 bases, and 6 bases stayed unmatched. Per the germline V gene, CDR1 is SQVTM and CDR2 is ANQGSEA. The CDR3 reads CSAADRGNNQPQHF. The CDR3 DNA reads TGCAGCGCCGCGGACAGGGGGAACAATCAGCCCCAGCATTTT. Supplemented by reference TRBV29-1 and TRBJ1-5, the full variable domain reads SAVISQKPSRDICQRGTSLTIQCQVDSQVTMMFWYRQQPGQSLTLIATANQGSEATYESGFVIDKFPISRPNLTFSTLTVSNMSPEDSSIYLCSAADRGNNQPQHFGDGTRLSIL.

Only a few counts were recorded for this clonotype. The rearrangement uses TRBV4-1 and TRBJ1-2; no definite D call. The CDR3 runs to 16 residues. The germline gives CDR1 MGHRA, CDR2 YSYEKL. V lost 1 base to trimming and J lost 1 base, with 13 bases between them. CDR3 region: CASSQAWPEFNYGYTF. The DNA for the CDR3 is TGCGCCAGCAGCCAAGCCTGGCCGGAGTTTAACTATGGCTACACCTTC.

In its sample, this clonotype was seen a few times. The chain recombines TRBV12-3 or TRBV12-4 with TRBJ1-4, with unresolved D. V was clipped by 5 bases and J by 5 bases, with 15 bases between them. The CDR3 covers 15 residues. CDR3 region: CASSPNSLTNEKLFF. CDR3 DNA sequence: TGTGCCAGCAGTCCCAACAGCCTTACCAATGAAAAACTGTTTTTT.

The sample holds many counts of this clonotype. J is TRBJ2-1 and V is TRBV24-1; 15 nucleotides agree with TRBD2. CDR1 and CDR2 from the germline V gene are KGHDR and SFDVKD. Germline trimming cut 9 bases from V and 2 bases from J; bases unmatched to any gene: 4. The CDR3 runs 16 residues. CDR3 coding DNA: TGTGCCACCTCGGGACTAGCGGGAGGTACCTACAATGAGCAGTTCTTC. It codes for CATSGLAGGTYNEQFF.

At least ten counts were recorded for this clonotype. The CDR3 DNA follows: TGCAGTGCTAGAGATGCGGACAGCTACAATGAGCAGTTCTTC. Its protein product is CSARDADSYNEQFF. The chain links TRBV20-1 to TRBJ2-1, with a weak D call TRBD1 (6 bases). CDR3 size: 14 residues. Germline CDR1 is DFQATT and CDR2 is SNEGSKA (reference sequence). V lost 0 bases, J lost 3 bases, and 9 bases lay in between.

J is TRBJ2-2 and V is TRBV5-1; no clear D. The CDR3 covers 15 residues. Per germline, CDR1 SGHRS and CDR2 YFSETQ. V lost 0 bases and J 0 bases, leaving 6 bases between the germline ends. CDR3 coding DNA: TGCGCCAGCAGCTTGGTCGGACCGAACACCGGGGAGCTGTTTTTT. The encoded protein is CASSLVGPNTGELFF.

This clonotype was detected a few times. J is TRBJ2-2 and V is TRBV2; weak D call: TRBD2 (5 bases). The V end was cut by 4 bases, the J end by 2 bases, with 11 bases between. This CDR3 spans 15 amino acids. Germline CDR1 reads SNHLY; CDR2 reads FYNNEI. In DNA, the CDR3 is TGTGCCAGCAGTGGGTACGCGGGTAACACCGGGGAGCTGTTTTTT. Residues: CASSGYAGNTGELFF.

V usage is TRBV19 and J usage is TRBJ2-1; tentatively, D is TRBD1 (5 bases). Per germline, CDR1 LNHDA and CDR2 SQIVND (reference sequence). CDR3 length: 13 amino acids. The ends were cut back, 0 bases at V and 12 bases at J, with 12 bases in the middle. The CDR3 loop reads CASSIDQGWGQFF. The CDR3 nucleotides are TGTGCCAGTAGTATAGATCAGGGATGGGGGCAGTTCTTC.

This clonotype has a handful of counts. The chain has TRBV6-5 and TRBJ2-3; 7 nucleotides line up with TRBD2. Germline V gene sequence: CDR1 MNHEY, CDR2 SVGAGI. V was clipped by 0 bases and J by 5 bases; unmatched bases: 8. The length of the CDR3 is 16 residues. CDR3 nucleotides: TGTGCCAGCAGTTACTCCCGGGCGGGAGCAGTAGATACGCAGTATTTT. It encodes CASSYSRAGAVDTQYF.

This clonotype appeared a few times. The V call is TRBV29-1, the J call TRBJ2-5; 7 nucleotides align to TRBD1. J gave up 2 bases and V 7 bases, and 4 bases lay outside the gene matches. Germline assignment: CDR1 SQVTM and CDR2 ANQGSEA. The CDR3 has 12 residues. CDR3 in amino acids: CSAKQGQETQYF. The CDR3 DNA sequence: TGCAGCGCTAAACAGGGGCAAGAGACCCAGTACTTC.

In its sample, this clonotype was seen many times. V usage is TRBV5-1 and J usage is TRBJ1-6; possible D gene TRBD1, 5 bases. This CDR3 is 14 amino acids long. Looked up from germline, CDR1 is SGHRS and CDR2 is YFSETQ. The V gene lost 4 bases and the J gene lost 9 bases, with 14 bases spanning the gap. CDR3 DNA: TGCGCCAGCAGCCTGAGGAGGGACGGTTCACCCCTCCACTTT. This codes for CASSLRRDGSPLHF.